Listed below are T cell receptor beta chains from one sample, sequenced in a study of blood T cell repertoires in COVID-19. Data came from immunoSEQ multiplex PCR; TCRdb stores just in-frame clones and leaves some out. The repertoire includes roughly 200,000 clones, about 83% of them detected once, and 1.5% sits in the top ten. The sample consisted of peripheral blood. These receptors all come from a human donor in a cohort sampled during active COVID-19. Both conserved end residues are part of each CDR3. The order of the fields is CDR3 length, J gene, clone size, D gene, V gene, CDR3 DNA, CDR3 protein. The D gene is left open where the match is weak. Only part of the rows carry a size: once, few, many, or a class if the clone is expanded.

16 TRBJ2-7 . TRBD2 TRBV7-2 TGTGCCAGCAGCTTAGGGCCCCCTAGCGGGAGCTACGAGCAGTACTTC CASSLGPPSGSYEQYF
13 TRBJ2-1 few . TRBV7-3 TGTGCCAGCAGCTCCACGGGCTACAATGAGCAGTTCTTC CASSSTGYNEQFF
15 TRBJ1-6 few . TRBV4-3 TGCGCCAGCAGCCAAGATGGAGGAGTCGGTTCACCCCTCCACTTT CASSQDGGVGSPLHF
17 TRBJ1-6 . TRBD1 TRBV7-9 TGTGCCAGCAGCCGCCCTGACCTGACAGGGGAAAATTCACCCCTCCACTTT CASSRPDLTGENSPLHF
18 TRBJ2-2 . . TRBV7-9 TGTGCCAGCAGCCCCGGGACAGGTGGAGCGGGATGGCCCGGGGAGCTGTTTTTT CASSPGTGGAGWPGELFF
14 TRBJ1-5 once . TRBV5-1 TGCGCCAGCAGTCACGGACAGCCGAATCAGCCCCAGCATTTT CASSHGQPNQPQHF
12 TRBJ2-7 . TRBD1 TRBV29-1 TGCAGCGCCGGGACAGTCCCCTACGAGCAGTACTTC CSAGTVPYEQYF
15 TRBJ1-5 . TRBD1 TRBV6-2/TRBV6-3 TGTGCCAGCAGTTCCCGTGGGACAGGTAATCAGCCCCAGCATTTT CASSSRGTGNQPQHF
17 TRBJ1-4 . . TRBV7-9 TGTGCCAGCAGCTTAGAAGGGGCCTTCTTAAGTAGGGAAAAACTGTTTTTT CASSLEGAFLSREKLFF
14 TRBJ2-5 . TRBD2 TRBV10-1 TGCGCCAGCAGTCGCGGGGGAAGCCAAGAGACCCAGTACTTC CASSRGGSQETQYF
15 TRBJ2-2 once . TRBV4-3 TGCGCCAGCAGCCAAGAACCCCAGGGAAGCGGGGAGCTGTTTTTT CASSQEPQGSGELFF